These 30 T cell receptor beta chains share one sample of origin, sequenced in a study of cytomegalovirus exposure and HLA in healthy donors (TCRdb year 2017). Libraries were made using the immunoSEQ multiplex PCR assay. For the multiplex PCR, a mixture combining 60 forward primers for TCR Vbeta segments and 13 reverse primers for TCR Jbeta segments was used. TCRdb took this table from immuneACCESS and kept in-frame rearrangements with V and J called. Such tables lack part of the clones; where checked against another copy, unresolved V genes explain under half of the gap, and the rest is unexplained. Within this sample are under 150,000 clones, with more than 60% of them counted one time only. Together, the top ten hold roughly 3.6% of the sample. The sample comprised PBMCs. All receptors derive from a man under 40 in good health and CMV-seronegative.

Only a few counts were recorded for this clone. The chain is built from TRBV5-1 and TRBJ1-1; D possibly corresponds to TRBD1 (5 bases). Germline CDR1 and CDR2: SGHRS and YFSETQ. V lost 4 bases to trimming and J lost 1 base, with 11 bases between them. This CDR3 region has 14 residues. DNA for the CDR3: TGCGCCAGCAGCCTATTAACAGGGAACACTGAAGCTTTCTTT. Translating gives CASSLLTGNTEAFF.

The V and J genes are TRBV5-1 and TRBJ1-1; 8 positions match TRBD1. V shed 6 bases and J 0 bases; nucleotides not matched to a gene: 4. The V gene's germline CDR1 is SGHRS and CDR2 YFSETQ. The CDR3 spans 14 residues. The CDR3 region is CASNRGGLNTEAFF. CDR3 coding DNA: TGCGCCAGCAACAGGGGGGGGCTGAACACTGAAGCTTTCTTT.

This clone was counted a few times. The rearrangement joins TRBV28 to TRBJ1-6, with 8 nucleotides matching TRBD1. Germline-derived CDR1 and CDR2 are MDHEN and SYDVKM. V dropped 5 bases and J dropped 4; count of bases not matched to a gene: 13. CDR3 length: 18 amino acids. This chain's CDR3 is CASSLDSGTGDYNSPLHF. For the CDR3, the DNA is TGTGCCAGCAGTCTCGATTCCGGGACAGGCGATTATAATTCACCCCTCCACTTT.

Only a few counts were recorded for this clone. This chain uses TRBV11-2 with TRBJ2-7; TRBD1 might be the D (6 bases). Germline V CDR1 and CDR2: SGHAT, FQNNGV. The CDR3 loop spans 17 amino acids. Between the trimmed V and J ends, which lost 5 bases and 0 bases, there was a span of 20 bases. The DNA of the CDR3 is TGTGCCAGCAGCCCAGGCTATCGACGGACAGCCTCCTACGAGCAGTACTTC. Its protein is CASSPGYRRTASYEQYF. Drawing the rest from reference TRBV11-2 and TRBJ2-7, the complete variable domain is EAGVAQSPRYKIIEKRQSVAFWCNPISGHATLYWYQQILGQGPKLLIQFQNNGVVDDSQLPKDRFSAERLKGVDSTLKIQPAKLEDSAVYLCASSPGYRRTASYEQYFGPGTRLTVT.

The CDR3, as DNA: TGCAGCGTTAGCGGACCCATGAACACTGAAGCTTTCTTT. Amino acid sequence: CSVSGPMNTEAFF. The chain carries TRBV29-1 and TRBJ1-1; the D is unclear. V was clipped by 5 bases and J by 0 bases, with 10 bases between them. This CDR3 region has 13 residues. Per the germline V gene, CDR1 is SQVTM and CDR2 is ANQGSEA.

CDR3 DNA sequence: TGCGCCAGCAGACCAGACGCGGGAGGAGGGGAGCAGTACTTC. This encodes CASRPDAGGGEQYF. This chain joins TRBV4-1 and TRBJ2-7; 8 nucleotides agree with TRBD2. CDR1 and CDR2 from the germline V gene are MGHRA and YSYEKL. The V and J ends lost 6 bases and 7 bases, in that order; junction bases with no gene match: 11. This CDR3 has 14 amino acids.

V is TRBV9 and J is TRBJ2-7; tentatively, D is TRBD2 (5 bases). Germline assignment: CDR1 SGDLS and CDR2 YYNGEE. The V end was cut by 4 bases, the J end by 10 bases, with 24 bases between. The length of the CDR3 is 15 residues. The CDR3 nucleotides are TGTGCCAGCAGCCGGACCGAGAGGGTTAGAAGTGGACAGTACTTC. Amino acids: CASSRTERVRSGQYF.

This sequence joins TRBV6-5 and TRBJ2-7, with 10 bases that match TRBD2. Per germline, CDR1 MNHEY and CDR2 SVGAGI. CDR3 length: 14 amino acids. The J segment lost 9 bases and the V segment lost 6 bases, leaving 11 bases of the junction unmatched. As DNA, the CDR3 is TGTGCCAGCAGCCTAGCGGGGGCGTCAGGCGGGCAGTACTTC. As protein: CASSLAGASGGQYF.

The V and J genes are TRBV11-2 and TRBJ1-2; 9 bases map to TRBD1. The V gene's germline CDR1 is SGHAT and CDR2 FQNNGV. The CDR3 totals 15 residues. V trimming: 4 bases; J trimming: 5 bases; junction bases outside the gene matches: 8. This chain's CDR3 is CASSYQQGALYGYTF. CDR3 in DNA: TGTGCCAGCAGCTATCAACAGGGGGCCTTATATGGCTACACCTTC.

This chain links TRBV14 with TRBJ2-4; D ambiguous. The germline V gene encodes CDR1 SGHDN and CDR2 FVKESK. The CDR3 has 11 residues. V lost 3 bases, J lost 7 bases, and 4 bases lay in between. CDR3 coding DNA: TGTGCCAGCAGCCAGTCGAACATTCAGTACTTC. It specifies CASSQSNIQYF.

In its sample, this clone was seen a few times. The chain uses TRBV28 and TRBJ2-7; 11 nucleotides match TRBD2. The CDR3 has 15 residues. Germline V gene data show CDR1 as MDHEN and CDR2 as SYDVKM. Trimming took 6 bases from V and 2 from J; bases not matched to a gene: 6. CDR3 region: CASSGGTSGTYEQYF. The DNA of the CDR3 is TGTGCCAGCAGCGGCGGGACTAGCGGAACCTACGAGCAGTACTTC. The complete variable domain, with remaining parts taken from reference TRBV28 and TRBJ2-7, reads DVKVTQSSRYLVKRTGEKVFLECVQDMDHENMFWYRQDPGLGLRLIYFSYDVKMKEKGDIPEGYSVSREKKERFSLILESASTNQTSMYLCASSGGTSGTYEQYFGPGTRLTVT.

The V gene is TRBV25-1, the J gene TRBJ2-7; D is possibly TRBD2 (5 bases). From germline, CDR1 is MGHDK and CDR2 SYGVNS. Trimming took off 2 bases at V and 4 bases at J, with 15 bases between the two ends. This CDR3 has 15 amino acids. The CDR3 DNA reads TGTGCCAGCAGTGAAGTCCGAGGGATTCGGTACGAGCAGTACTTC. The encoded protein is CASSEVRGIRYEQYF.

This rearrangement joins TRBV25-1 to TRBJ1-5; the D is unclear. The CDR3 extends over 14 amino acids. Germline CDR1 is MGHDK and CDR2 is SYGVNS. V lost 4 bases and J lost 2, with 9 bases in between. CDR3 residues: CASSAPAGNQPQHF. CDR3 bases: TGTGCCAGCAGTGCCCCCGCAGGCAATCAGCCCCAGCATTTT.

This sequence joins TRBV6-5 and TRBJ1-2, with 9 positions matching TRBD1. Germline values: CDR1 MNHEY, CDR2 SVGAGI. V trimming: 5 bases; J trimming: 7 bases; junction bases outside the gene matches: 11. CDR3 length equals 15 residues. The CDR3 nucleotides are TGTGCCAGCAGTCCGAGGGACAGGGCCTCGGCTGGCTACACCTTC. Translated: CASSPRDRASAGYTF.

V is TRBV7-9 and J is TRBJ2-1; 8 positions match TRBD2. The CDR3 is 16 amino acids. Germline V gene lookup returns CDR1 SEHNR and CDR2 FQNEAQ (reference sequence). V was pared by 1 base and J by 7 bases, with 9 bases of the junction left unmatched. In nucleotides, the CDR3 is TGTGCCAGCAGCTTAGTAGGGGGACTAGTGAAGAATGAGCAGTTCTTC. This sequence encodes CASSLVGGLVKNEQFF.

The CDR3 loop reads CASSLRGTGSLSYEQYF. CDR3 nucleotides: TGTGCCAGCAGTTTAAGGGGGACAGGTAGCCTCTCCTACGAGCAGTACTTC. This rearrangement joins TRBV28 to TRBJ2-7, with 8 bases aligning to TRBD1. Per the germline V gene, CDR1 is MDHEN and CDR2 is SYDVKM. With 2 bases clipped from V and 0 bases from J, the junction kept 9 bases outside the gene matches. The CDR3 contains 17 residues.

The chain joins TRBV2 to TRBJ2-7, with TRBD1 identical over 11 bases. CDR3 length equals 14 residues. Germline V gene sequence: CDR1 SNHLY, CDR2 FYNNEI. V trimming: 7 bases; J trimming: 4 bases; junction bases outside the gene matches: 6. The CDR3 nucleotides read TGTGCCAGCACCTTGGACAGGGGGCAATACGAGCAGTACTTC. Translation gives CASTLDRGQYEQYF. Using reference TRBV2 and TRBJ2-7 for the parts outside the CDR3, the full variable domain is EPEVTQTPSHQVTQMGQEVILRCVPISNHLYFYWYRQILGQKVEFLVSFYNNEISEKSEIFDDQFSVERPDGSNFTLKIRSTKLEDSAMYFCASTLDRGQYEQYFGPGTRLTVT.

The chain couples TRBV11-2 to TRBJ2-1; D perhaps matches TRBD2 (5 bases). Germline V lookup: CDR1 SGHAT, CDR2 FQNNGV. This CDR3 has 15 residues. Trimming shortened V by 1 base and J by 4 bases, and 11 bases separated the two germline ends. The CDR3 coding sequence is TGTGCCAGCAGCTTAGCCTCTAGCAGTTACAATGAGCAGTTCTTC. It codes for CASSLASSSYNEQFF. Together with reference TRBV11-2 and TRBJ2-1, the CDR3 gives the full variable domain: EAGVAQSPRYKIIEKRQSVAFWCNPISGHATLYWYQQILGQGPKLLIQFQNNGVVDDSQLPKDRFSAERLKGVDSTLKIQPAKLEDSAVYLCASSLASSSYNEQFFGPGTRLTVL.

The J gene is TRBJ1-1, the V gene TRBV10-2; possibly TRBD1 for D (6 bases). The CDR3 totals 16 residues. The V gene lost 0 bases and the J gene lost 5 bases, with 16 bases spanning the gap. Germline lookup yields CDR1 WSHSY and CDR2 SAAADI. CDR3 protein: CASSESVGGRRTEAFF. In DNA form, the CDR3 reads TGCGCCAGCAGTGAGTCCGTCGGGGGGCGCCGAACTGAAGCTTTCTTT.

This chain links TRBV15 with TRBJ1-1, with TRBD1 as a possible D gene (5 bases). The CDR3 is made up of 20 amino acids. Trimming cost V 1 base and J 0 bases, with 24 bases left between them. Germline CDR1 is LNHNV and CDR2 is YYDKDF (reference sequence). CDR3 nucleotide sequence: TGTGCCACCAGCAGAGTACCAGTCAGGGAAAGTGGCTACATGAACACTGAAGCTTTCTTT. It is translated as CATSRVPVRESGYMNTEAFF.

This chain connects TRBV20-1 to TRBJ1-5; no reliable D call. CDR1 DFQATT and CDR2 SNEGSKA come from the germline V gene (reference sequence). CDR3 size: 11 residues. The ends were cut back, 3 bases at V and 6 bases at J, with 6 bases in the middle. CDR3 sequence (DNA): TGCAGTGCTAGTAGTCCTCAGCCCCAGCATTTT. This encodes CSASSPQPQHF.

The V and J genes are TRBV9 and TRBJ2-7, with 12 bases matching TRBD2. The CDR3 consists of 13 residues. CDR1 and CDR2 (germline): SGDLS, YYNGEE. The V and J ends lost 7 bases and 3 bases, in that order; junction bases with no gene match: 2. In DNA form, the CDR3 reads TGTGCCAGCTCTAGCGGGGGGGACTACGAGCAGTACTTC. It yields the protein CASSSGGDYEQYF.

This clone was detected a few times. The V and J genes are TRBV5-6 and TRBJ1-4; the D gene is possibly TRBD1 (6 bases). Germline values: CDR1 SGHDT, CDR2 YYEEEE. The V gene lost 0 bases and the J gene lost 6 bases, with 12 bases spanning the gap. The CDR3 length is 15 residues. CDR3 nucleotide sequence: TGTGCCAGCAGCTTGGTCGGGGGGGCGGATGAAAAACTGTTTTTT. Its protein is CASSLVGGADEKLFF.

This sequence joins TRBV29-1 and TRBJ1-1; 7 bases map to TRBD1. The CDR3 has 13 residues. Germline-derived CDR1 and CDR2 are SQVTM and ANQGSEA. Trimming took 7 bases from V and 5 from J; bases not matched to a gene: 10. This CDR3 reads CSAVTGFGTEAFF. In DNA form, the CDR3 reads TGCAGCGCCGTGACAGGGTTTGGTACTGAAGCTTTCTTT. Combining the CDR3 with reference TRBV29-1 and TRBJ1-1 gives the whole variable domain SAVISQKPSRDICQRGTSLTIQCQVDSQVTMMFWYRQQPGQSLTLIATANQGSEATYESGFVIDKFPISRPNLTFSTLTVSNMSPEDSSIYLCSAVTGFGTEAFFGQGTRLTVV.

This sequence joins TRBV29-1 and TRBJ2-5, with 8 nucleotides matching TRBD1. V dropped 6 bases and J dropped 5; count of bases not matched to a gene: 14. The CDR3 runs to 15 residues. Per germline, CDR1 SQVTM and CDR2 ANQGSEA. The CDR3 coding sequence is TGCAGCGTGCGGACAGGGTCAGGGTTTATGGAGACCCAGTACTTC. Protein sequence: CSVRTGSGFMETQYF.

V usage is TRBV7-8 and J usage is TRBJ2-6; TRBD1 matches at 9 bases. The J segment lost 0 bases and the V segment lost 5 bases, leaving 8 bases of the junction unmatched. The CDR3 totals 18 residues. Germline CDR1 and CDR2: SGHVS and FQNEAQ. The DNA for the CDR3 is TGTGCCAGCAGCGACCGGGACAGGGTTCGCTCTGGGGCCAACGTCCTGACTTTC. It is translated as CASSDRDRVRSGANVLTF.

The rearrangement uses TRBV4-1 and TRBJ2-3, with a tentative D call TRBD2 (5 bases). The V end lost 0 bases, the J end lost 3 bases, and 16 bases lay between the germline ends. The CDR3 extends over 17 amino acids. Germline V CDR1 and CDR2: MGHRA, YSYEKL. CDR3 nucleotide sequence: TGCGCCAGCAGCCAAGAAGGGTCACGGGGTGGTACAGATACGCAGTATTTT. Residues: CASSQEGSRGGTDTQYF.

The chain is built from TRBV4-1 and TRBJ1-5; possibly TRBD1 for D (5 bases). Per germline, CDR1 MGHRA and CDR2 YSYEKL. V dropped 0 bases and J dropped 2 bases, with 11 bases sitting between them. The CDR3 has 16 residues. The CDR3 reads CASSQEGQGGNQPQHF. CDR3 nucleotide sequence: TGCGCCAGCAGCCAAGAAGGGCAGGGCGGCAATCAGCCCCAGCATTTT.

This chain uses TRBV18 with TRBJ1-2; D is undetermined. This CDR3 has 15 amino acids. The V gene's germline CDR1 is KGHSH and CDR2 LQKENI. The V end was cut by 2 bases, the J end by 2 bases, with 12 bases between. Written as DNA, the CDR3 is TGTGCCAGCTCACCAACGGGTGCCGGAAACTATGGCTACACCTTC. Its protein product is CASSPTGAGNYGYTF.

For the CDR3, the DNA is TGTGCCAGCTCACACGGACAGATGAACACTGAAGCTTTCTTT. Its translation is CASSHGQMNTEAFF. The chain couples TRBV18 to TRBJ1-1; D might be TRBD1 (6 bases). The CDR3 runs 14 residues. V was cut by 4 bases and J by 0 bases, with 9 bases left in between. Per the germline V gene, CDR1 is KGHSH and CDR2 is LQKENI.